This record covers a single TCR beta chain. These data originate in a study of memory CD4+ T cells and cytomegalovirus serostatus. Single viable CD3+CD4+CD8-CD45RO+ cells were sorted as the memory CD4+ T cells. The CDR3 has 15 amino acids. V was clipped by 2 bases and J by 0 bases, with 8 bases between them. CDR1 is SGHTA, CDR2 FQGNSA, per germline. The data were produced by immunoSEQ multiplex PCR, yet TCRdb's version contains in-frame clones alone and is incomplete. The sample holds tens of thousands of clones, 82% seen once. The chain uses TRBV7-2 and TRBJ1-5; the D is unclear. This receptor was obtained from an adult in good health and CMV-seronegative. Sequencing was done on a sample of memory CD4+ T cells from blood. The CDR3 sequence: CASSLNGLSNQPQHF. The CDR3 DNA reads as TGTGCCAGCAGCTTAAATGGACTTAGCAATCAGCCCCAGCATTTT.